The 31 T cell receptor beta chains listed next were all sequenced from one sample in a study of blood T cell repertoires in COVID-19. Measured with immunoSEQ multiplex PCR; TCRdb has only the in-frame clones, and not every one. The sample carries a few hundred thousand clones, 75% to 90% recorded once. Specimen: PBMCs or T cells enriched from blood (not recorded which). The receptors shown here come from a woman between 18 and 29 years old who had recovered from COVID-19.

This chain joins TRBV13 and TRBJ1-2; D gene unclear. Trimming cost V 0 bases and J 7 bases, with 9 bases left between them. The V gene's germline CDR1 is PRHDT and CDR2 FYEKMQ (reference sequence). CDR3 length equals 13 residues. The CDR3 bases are TGTGCCAGCAGCTTAGGGGCTGGTATTGGCTACACCTTC. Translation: CASSLGAGIGYTF.

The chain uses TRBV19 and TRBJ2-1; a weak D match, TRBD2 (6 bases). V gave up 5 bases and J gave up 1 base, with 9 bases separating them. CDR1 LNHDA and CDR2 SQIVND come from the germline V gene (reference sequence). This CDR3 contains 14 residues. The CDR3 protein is CASSRRGSYNEQFF. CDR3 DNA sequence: TGTGCCAGTAGTCGTCGGGGGTCCTACAATGAGCAGTTCTTC.

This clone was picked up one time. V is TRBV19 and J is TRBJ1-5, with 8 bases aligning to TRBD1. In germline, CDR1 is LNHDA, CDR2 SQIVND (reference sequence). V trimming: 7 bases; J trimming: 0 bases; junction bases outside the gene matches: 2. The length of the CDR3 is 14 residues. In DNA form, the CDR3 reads TGTGCCAGTACAGGGACAGGTAGCAATCAGCCCCAGCATTTT. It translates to CASTGTGSNQPQHF.

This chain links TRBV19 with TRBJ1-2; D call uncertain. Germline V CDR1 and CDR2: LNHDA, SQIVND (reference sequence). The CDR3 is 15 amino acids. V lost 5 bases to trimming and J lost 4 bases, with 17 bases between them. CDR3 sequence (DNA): TGTGCCAGTAGTGCGGGGAACCGGGCCCTCTATGGCTACACCTTC. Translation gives CASSAGNRALYGYTF.

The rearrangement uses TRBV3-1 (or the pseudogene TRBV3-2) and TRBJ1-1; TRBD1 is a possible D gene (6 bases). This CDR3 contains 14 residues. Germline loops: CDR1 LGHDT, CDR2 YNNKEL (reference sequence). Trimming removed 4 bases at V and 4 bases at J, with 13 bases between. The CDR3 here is CASSRTAQGTEAFF. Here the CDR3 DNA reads TGTGCCAGCAGCCGGACAGCGCAGGGCACTGAAGCTTTCTTT.

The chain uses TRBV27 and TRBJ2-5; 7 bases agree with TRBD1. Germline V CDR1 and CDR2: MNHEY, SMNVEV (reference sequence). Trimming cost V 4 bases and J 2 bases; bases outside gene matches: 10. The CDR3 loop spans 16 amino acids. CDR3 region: CASSSTTGFRQETQYF. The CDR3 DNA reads TGTGCCAGCAGTTCAACGACAGGGTTTAGGCAAGAGACCCAGTACTTC.

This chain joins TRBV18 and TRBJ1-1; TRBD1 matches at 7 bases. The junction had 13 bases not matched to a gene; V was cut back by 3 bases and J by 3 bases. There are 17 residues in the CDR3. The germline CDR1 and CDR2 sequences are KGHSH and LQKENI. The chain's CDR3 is CASSPNQILTGDTEAFF. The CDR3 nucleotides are TGTGCCAGCTCACCGAACCAGATTTTAACAGGGGACACTGAAGCTTTCTTT.

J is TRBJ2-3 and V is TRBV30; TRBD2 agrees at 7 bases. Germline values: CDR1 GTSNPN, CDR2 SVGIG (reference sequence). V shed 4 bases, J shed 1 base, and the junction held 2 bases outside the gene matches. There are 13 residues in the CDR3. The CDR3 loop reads CAWISGGTDTQYF. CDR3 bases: TGTGCCTGGATAAGCGGGGGCACAGATACGCAGTATTTT.

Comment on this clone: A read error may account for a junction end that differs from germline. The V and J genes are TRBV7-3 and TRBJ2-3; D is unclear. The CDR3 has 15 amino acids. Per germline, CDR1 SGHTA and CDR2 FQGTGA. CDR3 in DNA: TGTGCCAGCAGCCCTGGTGGCCTCACCACATATACGCAGTATTTT. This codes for CASSPGGLTTYTQYF.

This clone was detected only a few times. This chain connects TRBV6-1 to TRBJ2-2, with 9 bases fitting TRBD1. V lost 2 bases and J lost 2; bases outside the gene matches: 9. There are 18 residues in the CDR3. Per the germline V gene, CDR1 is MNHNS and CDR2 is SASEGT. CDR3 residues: CASSEIIGTGFNTGELFF. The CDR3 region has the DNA TGTGCCAGCAGTGAAATAATCGGGACAGGGTTTAACACCGGGGAGCTGTTTTTT.

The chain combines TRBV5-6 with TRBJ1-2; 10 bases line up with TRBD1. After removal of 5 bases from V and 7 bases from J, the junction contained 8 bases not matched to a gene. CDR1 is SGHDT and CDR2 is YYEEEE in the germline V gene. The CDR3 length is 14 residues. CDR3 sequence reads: CASRPGTGVVGYTF. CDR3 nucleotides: TGTGCCAGCAGACCAGGGACAGGGGTGGTTGGCTACACCTTC.

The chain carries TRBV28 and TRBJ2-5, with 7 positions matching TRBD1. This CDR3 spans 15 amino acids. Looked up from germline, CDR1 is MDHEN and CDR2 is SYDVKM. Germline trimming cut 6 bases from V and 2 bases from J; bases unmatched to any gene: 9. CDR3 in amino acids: CASSPRGQRQETQYF. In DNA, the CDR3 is TGTGCCAGCAGCCCGAGGGGACAGAGACAAGAGACCCAGTACTTC.

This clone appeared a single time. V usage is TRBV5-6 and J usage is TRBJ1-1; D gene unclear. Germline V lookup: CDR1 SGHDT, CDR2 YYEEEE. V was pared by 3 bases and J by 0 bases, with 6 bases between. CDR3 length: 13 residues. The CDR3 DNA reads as TGTGCCAGCAGCTCCACGGTGAACACTGAAGCTTTCTTT. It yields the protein CASSSTVNTEAFF.

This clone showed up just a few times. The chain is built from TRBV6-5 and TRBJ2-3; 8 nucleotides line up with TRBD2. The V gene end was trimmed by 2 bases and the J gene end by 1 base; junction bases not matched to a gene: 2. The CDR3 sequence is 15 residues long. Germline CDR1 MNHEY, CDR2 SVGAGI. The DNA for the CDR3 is TGTGCCAGCAGTTACGGACTAGCCGGCACAGATACGCAGTATTTT. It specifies CASSYGLAGTDTQYF.

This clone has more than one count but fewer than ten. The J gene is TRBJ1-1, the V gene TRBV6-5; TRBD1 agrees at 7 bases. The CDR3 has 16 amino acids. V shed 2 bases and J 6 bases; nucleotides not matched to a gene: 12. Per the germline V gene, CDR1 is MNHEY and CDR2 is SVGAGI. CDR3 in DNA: TGTGCCAGCAGTTACGACAGGGCGAGCTTAAACCCTGAAGCTTTCTTT. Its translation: CASSYDRASLNPEAFF.

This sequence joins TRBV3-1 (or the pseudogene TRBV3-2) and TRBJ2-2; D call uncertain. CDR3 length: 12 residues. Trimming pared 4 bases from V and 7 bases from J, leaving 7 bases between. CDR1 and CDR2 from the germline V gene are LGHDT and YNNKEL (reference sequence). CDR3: CASSPLVGELFF. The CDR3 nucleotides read TGTGCCAGCAGCCCCCTAGTCGGGGAGCTGTTTTTT.

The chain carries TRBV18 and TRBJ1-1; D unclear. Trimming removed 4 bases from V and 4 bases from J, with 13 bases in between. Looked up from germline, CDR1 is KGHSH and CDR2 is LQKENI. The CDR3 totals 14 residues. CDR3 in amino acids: CASSRIRDSTEAFF. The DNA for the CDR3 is TGTGCCAGCTCACGCATTCGGGATAGCACTGAAGCTTTCTTT.

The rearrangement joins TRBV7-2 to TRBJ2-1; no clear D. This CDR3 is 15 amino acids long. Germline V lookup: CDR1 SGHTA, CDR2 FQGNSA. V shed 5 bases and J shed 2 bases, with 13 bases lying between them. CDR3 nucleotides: TGTGCCAGCAGCGGAAGACAACCTCCCTACAATGAGCAGTTCTTC. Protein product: CASSGRQPPYNEQFF.

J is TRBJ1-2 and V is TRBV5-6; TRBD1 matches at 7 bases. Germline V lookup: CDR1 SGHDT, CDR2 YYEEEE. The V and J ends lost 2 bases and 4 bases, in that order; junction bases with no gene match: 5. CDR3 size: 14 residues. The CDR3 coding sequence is TGTGCCAGCAGCTTAAAGACAGGGAGCTATGGCTACACCTTC. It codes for CASSLKTGSYGYTF.

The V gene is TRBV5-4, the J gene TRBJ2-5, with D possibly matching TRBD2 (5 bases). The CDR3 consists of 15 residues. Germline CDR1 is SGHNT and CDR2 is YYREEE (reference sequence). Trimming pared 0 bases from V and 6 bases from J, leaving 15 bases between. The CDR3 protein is CASSLGGDRIKTQYF. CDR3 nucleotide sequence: TGTGCCAGCAGCTTGGGGGGAGACCGCATAAAGACCCAGTACTTC.

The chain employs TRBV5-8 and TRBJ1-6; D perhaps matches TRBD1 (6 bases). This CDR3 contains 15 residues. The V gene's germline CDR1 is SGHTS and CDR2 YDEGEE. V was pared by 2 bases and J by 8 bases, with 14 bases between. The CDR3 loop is CASSLTGLGYSPLHF. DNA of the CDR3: TGTGCCAGCAGCTTAACAGGGTTAGGGTATTCACCCCTCCACTTT. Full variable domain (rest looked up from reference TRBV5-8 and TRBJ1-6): EAGVTQSPTHLIKTRGQQATLRCSPISGHTSVYWYQQALGLGLQFLLWYDEGEERNRGNFPPRFSGRQFPNYSSELNVNALELEDSALYLCASSLTGLGYSPLHFGNGTRLTVT.

This CDR3 reads CASSRRQAISGANVLTF. The CDR3 DNA sequence: TGCGCCAGCAGCAGAAGACAGGCAATCTCTGGGGCCAACGTCCTGACTTTC. V and J are TRBV5-1 and TRBJ2-6; weak D call: TRBD1 (6 bases). This CDR3 contains 17 residues. The germline V gene encodes CDR1 SGHRS and CDR2 YFSETQ. V lost 4 bases to trimming and J lost 0 bases, with 14 bases between them.

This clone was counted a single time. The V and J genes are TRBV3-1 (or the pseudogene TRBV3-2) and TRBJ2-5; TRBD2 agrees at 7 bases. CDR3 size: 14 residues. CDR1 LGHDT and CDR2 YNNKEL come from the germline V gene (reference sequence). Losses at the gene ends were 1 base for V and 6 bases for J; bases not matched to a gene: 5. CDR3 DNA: TGTGCCAGCAGCCAAGGGGGGGGTCCGAAGACCCAGTACTTC. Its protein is CASSQGGGPKTQYF.

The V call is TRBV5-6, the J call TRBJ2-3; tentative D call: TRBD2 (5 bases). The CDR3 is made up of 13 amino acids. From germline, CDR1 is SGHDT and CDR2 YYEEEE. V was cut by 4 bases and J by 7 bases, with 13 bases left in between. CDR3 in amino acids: CASSPAGIYTQYF. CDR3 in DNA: TGTGCCAGCAGCCCCGCGGGTATCTATACGCAGTATTTT.

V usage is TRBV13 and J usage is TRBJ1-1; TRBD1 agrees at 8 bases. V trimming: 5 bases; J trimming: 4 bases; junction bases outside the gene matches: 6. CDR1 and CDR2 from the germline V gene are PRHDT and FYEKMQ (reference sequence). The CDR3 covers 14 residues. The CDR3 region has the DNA TGTGCCAGCAGCGCAGGGGGCGTCGTCACTGAAGCTTTCTTT. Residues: CASSAGGVVTEAFF.

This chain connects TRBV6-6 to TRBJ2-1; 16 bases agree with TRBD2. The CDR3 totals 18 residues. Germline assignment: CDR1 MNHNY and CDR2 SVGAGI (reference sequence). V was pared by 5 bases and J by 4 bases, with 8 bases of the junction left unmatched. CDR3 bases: TGTGCCAGCAGTCCGGGACTAGCGGGGGGGCCGGGGTACAATGAGCAGTTCTTC. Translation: CASSPGLAGGPGYNEQFF.

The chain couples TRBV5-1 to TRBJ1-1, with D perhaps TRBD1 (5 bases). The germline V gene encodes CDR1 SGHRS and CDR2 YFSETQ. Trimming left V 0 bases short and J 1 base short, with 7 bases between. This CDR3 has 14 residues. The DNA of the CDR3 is TGCGCCAGCAGCTTGGATGGACAGAACACTGAAGCTTTCTTT. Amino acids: CASSLDGQNTEAFF.

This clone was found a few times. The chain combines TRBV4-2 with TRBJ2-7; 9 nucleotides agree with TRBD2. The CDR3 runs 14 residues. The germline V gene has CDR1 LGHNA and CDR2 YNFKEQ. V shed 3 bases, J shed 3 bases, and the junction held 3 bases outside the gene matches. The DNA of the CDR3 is TGTGCCAGCAGCCATAGCGGGGGTTTCTACGAGCAGTACTTC. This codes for CASSHSGGFYEQYF.

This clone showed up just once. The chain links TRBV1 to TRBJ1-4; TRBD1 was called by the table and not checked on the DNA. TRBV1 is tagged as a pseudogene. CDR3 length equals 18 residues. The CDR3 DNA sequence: TGCACCAGCAGCCAGGAGGGACAGGGGGCGCTGACAATGGAAAAACTGTTTTTT. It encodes CTSSQEGQGALTMEKLFF.

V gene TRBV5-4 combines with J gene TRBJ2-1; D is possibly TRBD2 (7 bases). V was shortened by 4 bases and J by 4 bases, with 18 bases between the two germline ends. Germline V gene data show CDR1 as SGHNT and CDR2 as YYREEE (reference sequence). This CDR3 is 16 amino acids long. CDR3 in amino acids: CASSLDGRGPYNEQFF. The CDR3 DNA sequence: TGTGCCAGCAGCCTGGATGGGCGGGGGCCGTACAATGAGCAGTTCTTC.

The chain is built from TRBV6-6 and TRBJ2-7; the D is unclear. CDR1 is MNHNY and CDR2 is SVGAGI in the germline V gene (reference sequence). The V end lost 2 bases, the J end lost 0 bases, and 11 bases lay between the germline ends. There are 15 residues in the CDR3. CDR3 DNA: TGTGCCAGCAGTTACGGCGGCCCAAGCTCCTACGAGCAGTACTTC. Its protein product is CASSYGGPSSYEQYF.